Following are 4 T cell receptor beta chains from one sample sequenced in a study of T cells after posttransplantation cyclophosphamide. Assay used: immunoSEQ multiplex PCR; TCRdb lists only in-frame clones, some missing. The table records 47,000 or so clones, roughly nine tenths of them present only once. The sequenced sample consisted of PBMCs. These receptors came from a woman aged 45-59 years in good health and a related stem cell transplant donor.

The V call is TRBV12-5, the J call TRBJ2-1, with D hard to call. V shed 1 base and J shed 6 bases, with 10 bases lying between them. The V gene's germline CDR1 is LGHNT and CDR2 FRNRAP. The CDR3 runs 14 residues. CDR3 residues: CASGLALGSNEQFF. The CDR3, as DNA: TGTGCTAGTGGTTTGGCCCTCGGTTCCAATGAGCAGTTCTTC.

V and J are TRBV10-1 and TRBJ2-1; D call uncertain. The CDR3 extends over 14 amino acids. Trimming removed 6 bases at V and 0 bases at J, with 9 bases between. The germline CDR1 and CDR2 sequences are WNHNN and SYGVQD (reference sequence). The CDR3 nucleotides read TGCGCCAGCAGCACCATGAGCTCCTACAATGAGCAGTTCTTC. This codes for CASSTMSSYNEQFF.

The V gene is TRBV11-2, the J gene TRBJ1-5; D gene ambiguous. This CDR3 region has 12 residues. Germline lookup yields CDR1 SGHAT and CDR2 FQNNGV. V lost 4 bases to trimming and J lost 9 bases, with 10 bases between them. The CDR3 bases are TGTGCCAGCAGCTCCAGTAACCGGCCCCAGCATTTT. Protein product: CASSSSNRPQHF.

Remarks on this clone: This same CDR3 is encoded by further DNA sequences in the sample. This chain joins TRBV7-9 and TRBJ1-6; the D gene is possibly TRBD1 (5 bases). CDR1 SEHNR and CDR2 FQNEAQ come from the germline V gene (reference sequence). V was pared by 6 bases and J by 13 bases, with 25 bases between. The CDR3 extends over 16 amino acids. CDR3 loop: CASSLRPDSGGSPLHF. The DNA of the CDR3 is TGTGCCAGCAGTTTACGTCCTGACTCGGGGGGATCCCCCCTCCACTTT.